This record looks at one T cell receptor (beta chain) sequence and its context. Its antigen remains unknown. Assay used: immunoSEQ multiplex PCR; TCRdb lists only in-frame clones, some missing. The sample holds under 75,000 clones; 92% are singletons and the top ten take 7.6%. The data originate from a study of OX40 agonist ivuxolimab in advanced cancers. The overall study: Ivuxolimab doses were 0.01, 0.1, 0.3, 1.5, 3 or 10 mg/kg every 2 weeks. Hepatocellular carcinoma, melanoma, renal cell or head and neck cancer affected the dose-escalation patients. Notes on the study in general: Patients with a partial response at 0.1-3.0 mg/kg had among the lowest clonal expansion.

Blood was sampled at baseline, cycle 4 day 1, and cycle 7 day 1. Germline-derived CDR1 and CDR2 are SGHDT and YYEEEE. V dropped 0 bases and J dropped 8 bases, with 9 bases sitting between them. CDR3 length: 13 amino acids. The source of this sequence is an adult with an advanced solid tumor such as melanoma, head and neck, liver or kidney cancer. The sample was CD4+ or CD8+ T cells sorted from blood, taken in a trial of the OX40 agonist ivuxolimab. The gene calls are TRBV5-6 and TRBJ2-1; D unclear. The DNA of the CDR3 is TGTGCCAGCAGCTTGGTTTCTTGGCATGAGCAGTTCTTC. This sequence encodes CASSLVSWHEQFF.